Sequencing of this T cell receptor beta chain was carried out in a study of beta chain features in type 1 diabetes. Whole-study findings and limits: VDJ junctions from patients with type 1 diabetes contained fewer insertions and more deletions. Possibly, sequencing cDNA over-represented cells that had high TCR expression levels.

The entirety of the isolated RNA underwent reverse transcription, so expressed TCRB transcripts were sequenced. TCRdb's copy holds only in-frame clones and misses some; the assay was immunoSEQ multiplex PCR. The sample records around 240,000 clones, about 10% being singletons. Each of the CD4+ naive, central memory, regulatory and stem cell-like memory populations was sorted via CD45RO/CCR7/CD25/CD127/CD95/CD27. This clone has more than one count but fewer than ten. Its antigen is unidentified. The CDR3 contains 17 residues. Germline CDR1 reads SGHNT; CDR2 reads YYREEE (reference sequence). V shed 3 bases, J shed 0 bases, and the junction held 8 bases outside the gene matches.

Sequences were obtained from naive CD4+ T cells from blood. This TCR was recovered from a woman under 30 in good health. The chain is built from TRBV5-4 and TRBJ2-7; 11 bases agree with TRBD2. This CDR3 reads CASSSGLAETISYEQYF. The CDR3 coding sequence is TGTGCCAGCAGCTCGGGACTAGCGGAAACTATCTCCTACGAGCAGTACTTC.